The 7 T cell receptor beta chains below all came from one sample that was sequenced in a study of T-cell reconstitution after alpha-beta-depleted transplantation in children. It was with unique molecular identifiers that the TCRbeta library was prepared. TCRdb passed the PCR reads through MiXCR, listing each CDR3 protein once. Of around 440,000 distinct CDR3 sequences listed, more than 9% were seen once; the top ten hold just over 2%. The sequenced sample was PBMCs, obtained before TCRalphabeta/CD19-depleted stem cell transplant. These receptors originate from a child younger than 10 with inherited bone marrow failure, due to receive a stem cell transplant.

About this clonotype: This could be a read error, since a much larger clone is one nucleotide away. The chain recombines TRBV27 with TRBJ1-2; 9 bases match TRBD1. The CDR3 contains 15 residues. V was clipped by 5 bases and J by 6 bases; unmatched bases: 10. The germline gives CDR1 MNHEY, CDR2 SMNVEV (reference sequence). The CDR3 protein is CASSPPGTGLHGYTF. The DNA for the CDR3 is TGTGCCAGCAGTCCGCCCGGGACAGGGCTTCATGGCTACACCTTC.

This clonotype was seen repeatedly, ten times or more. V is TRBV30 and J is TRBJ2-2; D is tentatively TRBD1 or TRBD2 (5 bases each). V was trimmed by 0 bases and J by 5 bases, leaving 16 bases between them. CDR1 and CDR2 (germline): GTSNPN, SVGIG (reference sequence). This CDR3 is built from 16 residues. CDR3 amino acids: CAWSVEAVRVTGELFF. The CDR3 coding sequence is TGTGCCTGGAGTGTAGAAGCGGTCAGGGTAACCGGGGAGCTGTTTTTT.

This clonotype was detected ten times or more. The CDR3 DNA reads TGCAGTGCTAGAGCCGTGACTAGCGGCTACGAGCAGTACTTC. It is translated as CSARAVTSGYEQYF. The V gene is TRBV20-1, the J gene TRBJ2-7, with 9 bases fitting TRBD2. V dropped 1 base and J dropped 3; count of bases not matched to a gene: 4. The CDR3 extends over 14 amino acids. Germline values: CDR1 DFQATT, CDR2 SNEGSKA (reference sequence).

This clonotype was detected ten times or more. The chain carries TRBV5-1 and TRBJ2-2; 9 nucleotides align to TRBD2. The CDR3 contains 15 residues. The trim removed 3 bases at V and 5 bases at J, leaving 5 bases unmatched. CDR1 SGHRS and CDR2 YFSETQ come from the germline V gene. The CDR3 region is CASSWGLADTGELFF. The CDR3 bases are TGCGCCAGCAGCTGGGGACTAGCCGATACCGGGGAGCTGTTTTTT.

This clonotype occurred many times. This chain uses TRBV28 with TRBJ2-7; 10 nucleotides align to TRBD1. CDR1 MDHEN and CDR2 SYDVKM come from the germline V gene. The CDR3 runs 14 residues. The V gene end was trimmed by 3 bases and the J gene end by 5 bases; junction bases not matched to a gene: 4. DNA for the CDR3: TGTGCCAGCAGTTTGGGGACAGGGGTCGACGAGCAGTACTTC. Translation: CASSLGTGVDEQYF.

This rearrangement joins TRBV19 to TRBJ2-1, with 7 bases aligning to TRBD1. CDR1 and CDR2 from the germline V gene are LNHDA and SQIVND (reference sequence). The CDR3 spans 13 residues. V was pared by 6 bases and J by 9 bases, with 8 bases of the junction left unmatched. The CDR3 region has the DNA TGTGCCAGTAGCAGGGGGTCACCGGGTGAGCAGTTCTTC. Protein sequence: CASSRGSPGEQFF.

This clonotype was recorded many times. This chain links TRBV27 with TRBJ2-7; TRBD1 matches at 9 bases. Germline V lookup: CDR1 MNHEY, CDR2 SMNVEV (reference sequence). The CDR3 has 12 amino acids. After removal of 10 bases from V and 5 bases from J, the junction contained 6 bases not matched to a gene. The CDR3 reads CAIGTGFDEQYF. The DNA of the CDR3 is TGTGCCATCGGGACAGGGTTTGACGAGCAGTACTTC.